The 2 T cell receptor beta chains in this list originate from one sample, sequenced in a study of blood T cell repertoires in COVID-19. The protocol was immunoSEQ multiplex PCR, while the TCRdb copy is restricted to in-frame clones and leaves out a portion. Among around 30,000 clones listed, roughly 90% were seen once. The sample comprised peripheral blood. These receptors all come from a man in his forties or fifties with active or convalescent COVID-19.

The CDR3: CASSPGTGEKLFF. The CDR3, as DNA: TGCGCCAGCAGCCCCGGGACAGGTGAAAAACTGTTTTTT. The chain couples TRBV4-3 to TRBJ1-4, with 8 positions matching TRBD1. Unmatched junction bases numbered 2, after V lost 4 bases and J lost 7 bases. CDR3 size: 13 residues. In germline, CDR1 is LGHNA, CDR2 YSLEER.

The rearrangement uses TRBV5-4 and TRBJ1-6; weak D call: TRBD1 (5 bases). This CDR3 is built from 12 residues. Germline loops: CDR1 SGHNT, CDR2 YYREEE (reference sequence). Trimming cost V 1 base and J 13 bases, with 9 bases left between them. The DNA for the CDR3 is TGTGCCAGCAGCTTGAATGGGGCGCCCCTCCACTTT. It is translated as CASSLNGAPLHF.